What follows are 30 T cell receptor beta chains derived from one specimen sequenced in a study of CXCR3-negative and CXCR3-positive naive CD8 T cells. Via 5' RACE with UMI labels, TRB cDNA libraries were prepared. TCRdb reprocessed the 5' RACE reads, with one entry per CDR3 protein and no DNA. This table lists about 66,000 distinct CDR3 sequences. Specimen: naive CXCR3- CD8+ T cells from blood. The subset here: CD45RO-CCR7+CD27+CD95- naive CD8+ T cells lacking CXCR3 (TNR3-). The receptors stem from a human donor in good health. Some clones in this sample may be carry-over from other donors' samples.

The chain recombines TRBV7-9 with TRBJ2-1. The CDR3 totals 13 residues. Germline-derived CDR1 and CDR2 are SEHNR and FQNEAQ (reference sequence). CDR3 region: CASSLAVRDEQFF.

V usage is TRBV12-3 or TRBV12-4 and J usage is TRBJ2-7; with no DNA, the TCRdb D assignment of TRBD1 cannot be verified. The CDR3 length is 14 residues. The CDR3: CASSETGATYEQYF.

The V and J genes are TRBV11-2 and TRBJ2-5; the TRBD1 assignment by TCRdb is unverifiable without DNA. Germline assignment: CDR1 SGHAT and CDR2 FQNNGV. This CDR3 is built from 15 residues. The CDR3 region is CASSLVTDKQETQYF.

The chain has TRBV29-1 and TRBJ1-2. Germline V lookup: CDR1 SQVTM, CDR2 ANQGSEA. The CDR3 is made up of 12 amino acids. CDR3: CSVDEGYYGYTF.

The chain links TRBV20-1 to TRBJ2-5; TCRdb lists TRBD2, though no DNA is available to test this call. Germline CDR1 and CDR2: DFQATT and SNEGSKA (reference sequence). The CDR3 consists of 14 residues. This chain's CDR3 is CSARGHEGWETQYF.

CDR3 region: CASTLGVGYTEAFF. J is TRBJ1-1 and V is TRBV7-6. There are 14 residues in the CDR3. CDR1 is SGHVS, CDR2 FNYEAQ, per germline.

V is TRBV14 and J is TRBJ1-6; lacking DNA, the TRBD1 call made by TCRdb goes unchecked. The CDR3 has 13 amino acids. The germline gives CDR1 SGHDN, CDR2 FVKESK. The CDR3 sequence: CASSPGHVPPLHF.

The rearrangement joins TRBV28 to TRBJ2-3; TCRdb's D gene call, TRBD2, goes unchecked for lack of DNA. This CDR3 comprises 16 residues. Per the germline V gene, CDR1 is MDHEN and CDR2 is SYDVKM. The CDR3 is CASSSGLAGLTDTQYF.

Here the CDR3 reads CSVDNRDRDTGELFF. The rearrangement joins TRBV29-1 to TRBJ2-2; TCRdb calls TRBD1, which cannot be checked without DNA. The CDR3 runs to 15 residues. Germline V gene sequence: CDR1 SQVTM, CDR2 ANQGSEA.

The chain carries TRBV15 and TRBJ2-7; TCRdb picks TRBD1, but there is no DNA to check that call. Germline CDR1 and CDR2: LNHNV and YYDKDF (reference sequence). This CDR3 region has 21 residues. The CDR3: CATSSQIQDRGTTGSSYEQYF. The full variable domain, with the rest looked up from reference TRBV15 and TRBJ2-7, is DAMVIQNPRYQVTQFGKPVTLSCSQTLNHNVMYWYQQKSSQAPKLLFHYYDKDFNNEADTPDNFQSRRPNTSFCFLDIRSPGLGDTAMYLCATSSQIQDRGTTGSSYEQYFGPGTRLTVT.

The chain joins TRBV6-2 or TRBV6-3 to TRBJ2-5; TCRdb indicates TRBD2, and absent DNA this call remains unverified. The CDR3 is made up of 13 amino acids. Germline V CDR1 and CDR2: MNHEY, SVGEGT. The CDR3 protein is CATTIGGEETQYF.

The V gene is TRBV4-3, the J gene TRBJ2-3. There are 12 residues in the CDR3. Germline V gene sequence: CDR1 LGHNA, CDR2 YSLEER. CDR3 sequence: CASRSRTGTQYF.

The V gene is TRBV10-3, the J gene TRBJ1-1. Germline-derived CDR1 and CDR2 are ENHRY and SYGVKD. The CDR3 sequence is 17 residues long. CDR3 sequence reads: CAISEIDLETRTLEAFF.

The CDR3 here is CASSLMGRSYEQYF. The chain uses TRBV27 and TRBJ2-7. The CDR3 extends over 14 amino acids. Germline V CDR1 and CDR2: MNHEY, SMNVEV (reference sequence).

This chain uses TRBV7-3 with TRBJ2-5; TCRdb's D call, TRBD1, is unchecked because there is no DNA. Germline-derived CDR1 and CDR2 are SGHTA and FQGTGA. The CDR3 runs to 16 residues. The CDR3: CASSPPTGEDQETQYF.

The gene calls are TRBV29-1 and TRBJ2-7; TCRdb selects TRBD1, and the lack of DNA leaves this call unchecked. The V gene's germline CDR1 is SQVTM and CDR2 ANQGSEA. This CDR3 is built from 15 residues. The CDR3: CSVYKGGQGDHEQYF.

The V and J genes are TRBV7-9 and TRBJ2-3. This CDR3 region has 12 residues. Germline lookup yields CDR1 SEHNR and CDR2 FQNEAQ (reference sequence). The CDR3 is CASSLDGDTQYF.

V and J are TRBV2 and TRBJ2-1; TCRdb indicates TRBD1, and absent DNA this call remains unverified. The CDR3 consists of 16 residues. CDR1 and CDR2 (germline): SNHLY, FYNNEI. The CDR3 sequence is CASSDTGGAYYNEQFF.

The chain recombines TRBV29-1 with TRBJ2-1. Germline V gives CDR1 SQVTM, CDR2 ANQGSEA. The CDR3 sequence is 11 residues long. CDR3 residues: CSGDLYNEQFF.

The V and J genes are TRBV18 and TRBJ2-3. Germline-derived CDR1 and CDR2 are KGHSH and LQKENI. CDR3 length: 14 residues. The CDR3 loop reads CASSPNWSTDTQYF.

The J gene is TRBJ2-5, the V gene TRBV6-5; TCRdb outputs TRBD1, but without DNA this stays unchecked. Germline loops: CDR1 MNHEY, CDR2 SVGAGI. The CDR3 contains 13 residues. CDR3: CASSRDRWETQYF.

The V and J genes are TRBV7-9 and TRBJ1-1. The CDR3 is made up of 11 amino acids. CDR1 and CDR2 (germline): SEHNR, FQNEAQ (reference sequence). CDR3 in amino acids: CASRSFAEAFF.

The CDR3 sequence is CASSPRTSGAYNEQFF. This sequence joins TRBV7-9 and TRBJ2-1; checking the TCRdb D call of TRBD2 is not possible without DNA. The CDR3 covers 16 residues. CDR1 SEHNR and CDR2 FQNEAQ come from the germline V gene (reference sequence).

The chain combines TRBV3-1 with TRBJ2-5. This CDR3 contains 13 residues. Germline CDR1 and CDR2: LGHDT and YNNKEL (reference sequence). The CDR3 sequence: CASSQDAKGTQYF.

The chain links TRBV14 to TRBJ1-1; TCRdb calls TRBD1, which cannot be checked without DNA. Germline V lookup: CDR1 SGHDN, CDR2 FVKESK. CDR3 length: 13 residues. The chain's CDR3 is CASSQAGGTEAFF. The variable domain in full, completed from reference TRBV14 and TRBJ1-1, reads EAGVTQFPSHSVIEKGQTVTLRCDPISGHDNLYWYRRVMGKEIKFLLHFVKESKQDESGMPNNRFLAERTGGTYSTLKVQPAELEDSGVYFCASSQAGGTEAFFGQGTRLTVV.

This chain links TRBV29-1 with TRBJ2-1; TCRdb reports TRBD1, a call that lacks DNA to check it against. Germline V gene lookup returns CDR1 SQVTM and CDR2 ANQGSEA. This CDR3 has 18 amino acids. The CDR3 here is CSVEVQDRSSLSYNEQFF.

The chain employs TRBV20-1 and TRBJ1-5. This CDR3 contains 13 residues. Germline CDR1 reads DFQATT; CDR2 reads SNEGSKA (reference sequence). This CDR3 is CSDFWEGNQPQHF.

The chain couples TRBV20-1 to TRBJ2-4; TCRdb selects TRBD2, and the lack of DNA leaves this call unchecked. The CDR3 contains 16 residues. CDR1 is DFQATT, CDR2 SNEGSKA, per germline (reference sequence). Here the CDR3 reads CSARLSSGKGKNIQYF.

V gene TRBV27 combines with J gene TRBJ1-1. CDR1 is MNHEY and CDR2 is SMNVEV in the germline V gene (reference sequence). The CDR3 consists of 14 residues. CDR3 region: CASSLIGSNTEAFF.

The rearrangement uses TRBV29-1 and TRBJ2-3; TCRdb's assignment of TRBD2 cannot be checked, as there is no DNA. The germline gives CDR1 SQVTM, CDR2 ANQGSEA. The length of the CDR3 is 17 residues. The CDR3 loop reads CSVELLGLAGSVDTQYF.